These T cell receptor beta chains were read from a single sample in a study of blood T cell repertoires in COVID-19. Produced via immunoSEQ multiplex PCR; TCRdb's table is partial and in-frame only. Found here are under 300,000 clones, approximately 91% of them singletons; the top ten hold 2% to 2.5%. Source material: peripheral blood. Receptor source: a woman in her thirties or forties who had recovered from COVID-19. CDR3s include the opening cysteine and the closing phenylalanine or tryptophan. Fields, in order: clone size, CDR3 length, V gene, D gene, J gene, CDR3 DNA, CDR3 protein. A D gene is named only where the DNA matches it firmly. Part of the rows lack a size; the others show once, few, many or a class for expanded clones.

>.|19|TRBV4-1|TRBD2|TRBJ2-6
TGCGCCAGCAGCCAAGAGGGCGGGAGGGTAGACTCTGGGGCCAACGTCCTGACTTTC
CASSQEGGRVDSGANVLTF
>.|13|TRBV5-1|.|TRBJ2-5
TGCGCCAGCAGCCACAGCGGACAAGAGACCCAGTACTTC
CASSHSGQETQYF
>.|16|TRBV7-9|TRBD2|TRBJ2-3
TGTGCCAGCAGCTTGGGACTAGCGGGAGGTGGGGATACGCAGTATTTT
CASSLGLAGGGDTQYF
>.|15|TRBV28|TRBD1|TRBJ2-1
TGTGCCAGCAGTTTTCCGGGACAGGGAAACAATGAGCAGTTCTTC
CASSFPGQGNNEQFF
>.|14|TRBV10-1|TRBD1|TRBJ2-7
TGCGCCAGACCCAGGGGGCCGAAGGGGAACGAGCAGTACTTC
CARPRGPKGNEQYF
>.|18|TRBV12-5|TRBD1|TRBJ1-1
TGTGCTAGTGGTCCTGAATGGACAGGATTACTCATGAACACTGAAGCTTTCTTT
CASGPEWTGLLMNTEAFF
>.|17|TRBV7-2|TRBD2|TRBJ2-4
TGTGCCAGCAGCTTAACCTCTGGACTAGCGGGAAAGGGGGATCAGTACTTC
CASSLTSGLAGKGDQYF
>.|15|TRBV7-2|.|TRBJ1-3
TGTGCCAGCAGCTTCGAGGGGGTCTCTGGAAACACCATATATTTT
CASSFEGVSGNTIYF
>.|13|TRBV19|TRBD2|TRBJ2-2
TGTGCCAGTAGCCAGACTAGCCACGGGGAGCTGTTTTTT
CASSQTSHGELFF
>.|15|TRBV7-9|TRBD1|TRBJ2-3
TGTGCCAGCAGTCCCGGGACAGGGCGCACAGATACGCAGTATTTT
CASSPGTGRTDTQYF
>.|16|TRBV7-2|TRBD2|TRBJ2-5
TGTGCCAGCAGCCTTGGACTAGCAAGACTCCAAGAGACCCAGTACTTC
CASSLGLARLQETQYF
>.|17|TRBV25-1|TRBD2|TRBJ2-3
TGTGCCAGCAGTCTCGATGAGCGGGAGGGTTGCACAGATACGCAGTATTTT
CASSLDEREGCTDTQYF
>once|13|TRBV7-9|.|TRBJ1-2
TGTGCCAGCAGCTTTGGGGCAGGGGATGGCTACACCTTC
CASSFGAGDGYTF
>.|15|TRBV28|TRBD1|TRBJ1-5
TGTGCCAGCAGTCGGGACAGGGCCTTTTCTCAGCCCCAGCATTTT
CASSRDRAFSQPQHF
>once|13|TRBV5-8|TRBD1|TRBJ2-5
TGTGCCAGCAGCTCGGGACAGGCACGGACCCAGTACTTC
CASSSGQARTQYF
>.|13|TRBV2|.|TRBJ1-4
TGTGCCAGCAGCCGCAGGGGTAATGAAAAACTGTTTTTT
CASSRRGNEKLFF
>.|14|TRBV5-4|TRBD1|TRBJ2-7
TGTGCCAGCAGCCCGGGACAGGTCGCTAGCGAGCAGTACTTC
CASSPGQVASEQYF
>.|16|TRBV10-3|TRBD1|TRBJ2-2
TGTGCCATCAGTGGAGTGGGGACAGGCAACACCGGGGAGCTGTTTTTT
CAISGVGTGNTGELFF
>.|18|TRBV7-2|TRBD2|TRBJ2-1
TGTGCCAGCAGCTTGCGGACTAGCGGGCCGAGCTCCTACAATGAGCAGTTCTTC
CASSLRTSGPSSYNEQFF
>.|17|TRBV27|.|TRBJ2-6
TGTGCCATCGGATTCAGGGGACCGAGCTCTGGGGCCAACGTCCTGACTTTC
CAIGFRGPSSGANVLTF